Sequencing of this TCR beta chain was carried out in a study of T cell responses to AZD1222 COVID-19 vaccine. Findings and caveats of the study: The study found Spike-specific TCR breadth and depth rose after two AZD1222 doses. Variant regions that are unmutated are reportedly the target of nearly half of spike-specific TCRs. Repertoire sampling was restricted to post-peak T cell response timepoints. At baseline, just 5 or 6 AZD1222 recipients tested seropositive.

This clone came up once. Antigen unknown. Data came from immunoSEQ multiplex PCR; TCRdb stores just in-frame clones and leaves some out. The sample lists 150,000 to 200,000 clones; 90% were seen once. The receptor's source is an adult in good health. The sample in question was peripheral blood, obtained on day 0 of AZD1222 vaccination.

CDR3 sequence reads: CASTGRSGWSNQPQHF. DNA for the CDR3: TGTGCCAGCACCGGGAGATCGGGATGGAGCAATCAGCCCCAGCATTTT. This chain connects TRBV5-8 to TRBJ1-5; D remains ambiguous. CDR3 size: 16 residues. Deletions cut 6 bases from V and 1 base from J, with 17 bases between. Germline CDR1 SGHTS, CDR2 YDEGEE.